Sequencing of this T cell receptor (beta chain) was carried out in a study of T cell responses to AZD1222 COVID-19 vaccine. The CDR3 contains 16 residues. Germline V gene lookup returns CDR1 SGHVS and CDR2 FNYEAQ. V shed 6 bases and J 0 bases; nucleotides not matched to a gene: 5. Measured with immunoSEQ multiplex PCR; TCRdb has only the in-frame clones, and not every one. Of more than 150,000 clones detected, 85% to 95% appear once; the ten largest clones hold around 9.3%. The TCR was taken from an adult in good health. The V and J genes are TRBV7-6 and TRBJ2-1, with 10 bases lining up with TRBD2. This sample comprised peripheral blood, obtained on day 0 of AZD1222 vaccination. The CDR3 reads CASRQAGGSSYNEQFF. The CDR3 DNA reads as TGTGCCAGCAGGCAAGCGGGAGGGAGCTCCTACAATGAGCAGTTCTTC.